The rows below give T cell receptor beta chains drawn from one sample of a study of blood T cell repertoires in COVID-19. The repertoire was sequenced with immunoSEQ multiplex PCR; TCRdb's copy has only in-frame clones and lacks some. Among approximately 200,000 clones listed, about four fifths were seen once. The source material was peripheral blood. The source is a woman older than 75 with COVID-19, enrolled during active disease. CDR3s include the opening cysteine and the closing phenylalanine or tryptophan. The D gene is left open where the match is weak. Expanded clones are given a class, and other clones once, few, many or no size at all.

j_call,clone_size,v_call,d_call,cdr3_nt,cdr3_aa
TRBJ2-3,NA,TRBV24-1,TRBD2,TGTGCCACCAGTGATTCACCAGCGGGGGGGCCCACAGATACGCAGTATTTT,CATSDSPAGGPTDTQYF
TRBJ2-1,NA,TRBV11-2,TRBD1,TGTGCCAGCAGCTTAACGGCCGCTAGCAGGACAGGGGATGAGCAGTTCTTC,CASSLTAASRTGDEQFF
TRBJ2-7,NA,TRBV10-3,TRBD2,TGTGCCATAGTGAAACTAGCGGGGGGCTCCTACGAGCAGTACTTC,CAIVKLAGGSYEQYF
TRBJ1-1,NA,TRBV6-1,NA,TGTGCCAGCAGTGAATCTTCAAGGGGGAACACTGAAGCTTTCTTT,CASSESSRGNTEAFF
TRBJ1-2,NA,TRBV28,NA,TGTGCCAGCAGTTTCGACAGCTACTATGGCTACACCTTC,CASSFDSYYGYTF
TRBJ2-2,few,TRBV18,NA,TGTGCCAGCTCACCACCCGCCGGGGAGCTGTTTTTT,CASSPPAGELFF
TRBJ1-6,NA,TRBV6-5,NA,TGTGCCAGCAGTCCCAACTCCTATAATTCACCCCTCCACTTT,CASSPNSYNSPLHF
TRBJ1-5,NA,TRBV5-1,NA,TGCGCCAGCAGCTTGGTCGGGGATCAGCCCCAGCATTTT,CASSLVGDQPQHF
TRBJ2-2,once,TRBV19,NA,TGTGCCAGTAGATCGGGTTCCCGTATCACCGGGGAGCTGTTTTTT,CASRSGSRITGELFF
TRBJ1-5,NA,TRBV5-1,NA,TGCGCCAGCAGCTTGGACCCAGGGCGAGGACAGCCCCAGCATTTT,CASSLDPGRGQPQHF